The 26 T cell receptor beta chains below all came from one sample that was sequenced in a study of human T cells and chemical hapten exposure. TCRdb re-called the RACE reads through MiXCR, storing one row per CDR3 protein. The repertoire includes approximately 52,000 distinct CDR3 sequences, over 8% of them detected once, and 14% to 15% sits in the top ten. Time point defined: pre-sensitization, week 0. Specified treatment: therapeutic diphenylcyclopropenone sensitization with weekly scalp DPC. The sequencing here drew on whole blood, taken in connection with sensitization to the hapten diphenylcyclopropenone (DPC). All receptors derive from a woman between 40 and 50 years old with alopecia areata. Some clones in this sample may be carry-over from other donors' samples.

Ten or more counts support this clonotype. V is TRBV29-1 and J is TRBJ2-1; 8 nucleotides align to TRBD1. The CDR3 contains 13 residues. Germline V gene lookup returns CDR1 SQVTM and CDR2 ANQGSEA. With V trimmed by 6 bases and J by 5 bases, 6 bases remained unmatched. In nucleotides, the CDR3 is TGCAGCGTGAAGGACAGGGTCCACAATGAGCAGTTCTTC. This gives the protein CSVKDRVHNEQFF.

The chain joins TRBV11-2 to TRBJ1-2, with TRBD1 identical over 7 bases. There are 14 residues in the CDR3. V shed 1 base, J shed 7 bases, and the junction held 6 bases outside the gene matches. CDR1 is SGHAT and CDR2 is FQNNGV in the germline V gene. CDR3 sequence: CASSLAGQAFGYTF. The CDR3 DNA reads as TGTGCCAGCAGCTTAGCCGGACAGGCTTTTGGCTACACCTTC.

The genes are TRBV7-6 and TRBJ2-1; no clear D. CDR1 and CDR2 (germline): SGHVS, FNYEAQ. The CDR3 has 16 residues. Between the trimmed V and J ends, which lost 5 bases and 7 bases, there was a span of 21 bases. The CDR3 reads CASSRDNSVINNEQFF. Here the CDR3 DNA reads TGTGCCAGCAGCCGCGACAACAGCGTTATTAATAATGAGCAGTTCTTC.

The chain employs TRBV28 and TRBJ2-3, with 9 bases identical to TRBD2. V shed 8 bases, J shed 8 bases, and the junction held 8 bases outside the gene matches. The CDR3 is made up of 13 amino acids. CDR1 and CDR2 (germline): MDHEN, SYDVKM. Here the CDR3 reads CASSAGGPVTQYF. As DNA, the CDR3 is TGTGCCAGCTCCGCGGGGGGGCCCGTTACGCAGTATTTT. The full variable domain, its missing parts supplied by reference TRBV28 and TRBJ2-3, is DVKVTQSSRYLVKRTGEKVFLECVQDMDHENMFWYRQDPGLGLRLIYFSYDVKMKEKGDIPEGYSVSREKKERFSLILESASTNQTSMYLCASSAGGPVTQYFGPGTRLTVL.

This clonotype was seen ten or more times. This chain uses TRBV7-9 with TRBJ1-5; TRBD1 is a possible D gene (5 bases). CDR1 and CDR2 from the germline V gene are SEHNR and FQNEAQ (reference sequence). The length of the CDR3 is 14 residues. Trimming pared 2 bases from V and 5 bases from J, leaving 10 bases between. The CDR3 DNA sequence: TGTGCCAGCAGCTTAAAGGGCAGGGATCAGCCCCAGCATTTT. It codes for CASSLKGRDQPQHF.

This clonotype was seen a single time. The chain carries TRBV12-3 or TRBV12-4 and TRBJ2-2, with a weak D call TRBD2 (6 bases). V was cut by 6 bases and J by 2 bases, with 10 bases left in between. The CDR3 covers 14 residues. The CDR3 DNA reads as TGTGCCAGCAGGGCGGGGCCCAACACCGGGGAGCTGTTTTTT. It codes for CASRAGPNTGELFF.

This clonotype was recorded at least ten times. CDR3 loop: CASSLQRPKQGEKLFF. The CDR3 nucleotides are TGCGCCAGCAGCCTACAAAGGCCGAAGCAAGGTGAAAAACTGTTTTTT. The chain joins TRBV4-1 to TRBJ1-4; D is unclear. V was shortened by 4 bases and J by 7 bases, with 19 bases between the two germline ends. The CDR3 is made up of 16 amino acids. CDR1 and CDR2 (germline): MGHRA, YSYEKL.

This clonotype was picked up many times. CDR3: CASSEGQGIYEQYF. CDR3 nucleotides: TGTGCCAGCTCGGAGGGACAGGGTATTTACGAGCAGTACTTC. V gene TRBV18 combines with J gene TRBJ2-7; TRBD1 aligns across 9 bases. From germline, CDR1 is KGHSH and CDR2 LQKENI. This CDR3 is 14 amino acids long. Trimming removed 6 bases from V and 4 bases from J; junction bases left unmatched: 7.

This clonotype was picked up many times. The CDR3 region has the DNA TGTGCCAGCAGTCCTCGGAGGGAGACCCAGTACTTC. This codes for CASSPRRETQYF. The chain links TRBV28 to TRBJ2-5; TRBD2 is a possible D gene (5 bases). The V end lost 5 bases, the J end lost 5 bases, and 9 bases lay between the germline ends. This CDR3 is 12 amino acids long. Germline V CDR1 and CDR2: MDHEN, SYDVKM.

In the case of this clonotype: Germline is not matched at one junction end, which may reflect a read error. V usage is TRBV9 and J usage is TRBJ1-6, with a weak D call TRBD1 (6 bases). The CDR3 has 12 residues. Germline V CDR1 and CDR2: SGDLS, YYNGEE. CDR3: CVSSVDSSPLPF. The CDR3 DNA is TGTGTCAGCAGCGTGGACAGTTCACCCCTCCCCTTT. Full variable domain (outside the CDR3, taken from reference TRBV9 and TRBJ1-6): DSGVTQTPKHLITATGQRVTLRCSPRSGDLSVYWYQQSLDQGLQFLIQYYNGEERAKGNILERFSAQQFPDLHSELNLSSLELGDSALYFCVSSVDSSPLPFGNGTRLTVT.

This clonotype appeared a few times. This rearrangement joins TRBV7-9 to TRBJ2-4; no firm D call. V was clipped by 5 bases and J by 9 bases, with 14 bases between them. The germline gives CDR1 SEHNR, CDR2 FQNEAQ (reference sequence). CDR3 size: 13 residues. CDR3 amino acids: CASSRSEKGIQYF. In DNA form, the CDR3 reads TGTGCCAGCAGCCGAAGTGAGAAAGGCATTCAGTACTTC.

Many counts were recorded for this clonotype. This chain joins TRBV6-5 and TRBJ2-7; TRBD1 is a possible D gene (6 bases). CDR1 is MNHEY and CDR2 is SVGAGI in the germline V gene. This CDR3 is built from 13 residues. V gave up 4 bases and J gave up 6 bases, with 13 bases separating them. CDR3 DNA: TGTGCCAGCAGTTCAGGGGTGCTAGGCGAGCAGTACTTC. It encodes CASSSGVLGEQYF.

As DNA, the CDR3 is TGCGCCAGCAGCCAAGATCGACGGAGGCTGAACACCGGGGAGCTGTTTTTT. This encodes CASSQDRRRLNTGELFF. V and J are TRBV4-3 and TRBJ2-2, with D possibly TRBD2 on 5 matching bases. CDR3 length equals 17 residues. Germline CDR1 is LGHNA and CDR2 is YSLEER. V lost 0 bases, J lost 1 base, and 12 bases lay in between.

The genes are TRBV5-1 and TRBJ2-1; tentative D call: TRBD2 (7 bases). CDR1 is SGHRS, CDR2 YFSETQ, per germline. The CDR3 runs to 15 residues. Trimming removed 4 bases at V and 8 bases at J, with 19 bases between. The CDR3 spells CASSPEGGLVDEQFF. In DNA form, the CDR3 reads TGCGCCAGCAGCCCTGAGGGGGGGCTGGTCGATGAGCAGTTCTTC.

This clonotype was counted many times. The chain combines TRBV7-8 with TRBJ2-7; 10 bases fit TRBD1. This CDR3 spans 15 amino acids. Germline loops: CDR1 SGHVS, CDR2 FQNEAQ. With 4 bases clipped from V and 5 bases from J, the junction kept 8 bases outside the gene matches. CDR3 sequence: CASSSDRDRGNEQYF. The CDR3 nucleotides read TGTGCCAGCAGCTCGGACCGGGACAGGGGCAACGAGCAGTACTTC. Based on the CDR3 plus reference TRBV7-8 and TRBJ2-7, the full variable domain is GAGVSQSPRYKVAKRGQDVALRCDPISGHVSLFWYQQALGQGPEFLTYFQNEAQLDKSGLPSDRFFAERPEGSVSTLKIQRTQQEDSAVYLCASSSDRDRGNEQYFGPGTRLTVT.

The CDR3 loop reads CSQGGNTDTQYF. CDR3 coding DNA: TGCAGCCAGGGGGGAAACACAGATACGCAGTATTTT. This chain connects TRBV29-1 to TRBJ2-3; D perhaps matches TRBD1 (7 bases). V was pared by 8 bases and J by 2 bases, with 11 bases between. CDR1 and CDR2 (germline): SQVTM, ANQGSEA. CDR3 length: 12 residues.

This clonotype was counted at least ten times. The V and J genes are TRBV6-1 and TRBJ1-5, with TRBD1 matching over 7 bases. The CDR3 has 14 amino acids. V gave up 4 bases and J gave up 4 bases; unmatched junction bases: 4. Germline-derived CDR1 and CDR2 are MNHNS and SASEGT. The CDR3 loop is CASSGQGPNQPQHF. For the CDR3, the DNA is TGTGCCAGCAGTGGACAGGGTCCTAATCAGCCCCAGCATTTT.

This chain uses TRBV7-9 with TRBJ2-1, with 14 bases fitting TRBD2. With 4 bases clipped from V and 9 bases from J, the junction kept 5 bases outside the gene matches. CDR3 length equals 15 residues. Germline assignment: CDR1 SEHNR and CDR2 FQNEAQ (reference sequence). The CDR3 region is CASSWGTSGGSEQFF. The CDR3 nucleotides are TGTGCCAGCAGCTGGGGGACTAGCGGGGGTTCTGAGCAGTTCTTC.

This clonotype was recorded at least ten times. The chain has TRBV15 and TRBJ1-4, with 9 bases lining up with TRBD1. The CDR3 has 15 amino acids. J was trimmed by 8 bases and V by 6 bases; bases with no gene match: 10. Germline lookup yields CDR1 LNHNV and CDR2 YYDKDF (reference sequence). DNA of the CDR3: TGTGCCACCAGGCCCTCCGGGACAGGGTACGAAAAACTGTTTTTT. Translation: CATRPSGTGYEKLFF.

This clonotype was counted ten times or more. V usage is TRBV9 and J usage is TRBJ2-3; 11 nucleotides match TRBD2. V shed 3 bases, J shed 6 bases, and the junction held 12 bases outside the gene matches. The CDR3 is 17 amino acids. CDR1 is SGDLS, CDR2 YYNGEE, per germline. The CDR3 reads CASSAQPALAGADTQYF. In DNA form, the CDR3 reads TGTGCCAGCAGCGCCCAACCCGCACTAGCGGGGGCGGATACGCAGTATTTT.

This clonotype appeared many times. The genes are TRBV27 and TRBJ2-5, with D unresolved. Per germline, CDR1 MNHEY and CDR2 SMNVEV (reference sequence). The CDR3 is 14 amino acids. With 4 bases removed from V and 3 bases from J, the gap between germline ends came to 12 bases. CDR3 sequence (DNA): TGTGCCAGCAGTTCCCTCGTGCGCGAAGAGACCCAGTACTTC. Translation: CASSSLVREETQYF.

This clonotype has only a few counts. The gene calls are TRBV7-6 and TRBJ2-3; 9 bases are shared with TRBD1. Trimming removed 6 bases from V and 0 bases from J; junction bases left unmatched: 7. Germline V lookup: CDR1 SGHVS, CDR2 FNYEAQ. This CDR3 spans 16 amino acids. Here the CDR3 DNA reads TGTGCCAGCAGGCAACAGGGGGCAGGGAGCACAGATACGCAGTATTTT. Protein: CASRQQGAGSTDTQYF.

There are many counts of this clonotype. The chain joins TRBV18 to TRBJ1-1, with TRBD1 identical over 9 bases. V gave up 0 bases and J gave up 6 bases; unmatched junction bases: 5. The CDR3 runs to 15 residues. Germline lookup yields CDR1 KGHSH and CDR2 LQKENI. The CDR3 DNA follows: TGTGCCAGCTCACCACCGGACAGGGGTGGCGCTGAAGCTTTCTTT. This translates into CASSPPDRGGAEAFF.

The sample holds many counts of this clonotype. The rearrangement links TRBV6-2 or TRBV6-3 to TRBJ1-1; D remains unclear. CDR3 length: 15 residues. Germline CDR1 is MNHEY and CDR2 is SVGEGT. The V gene lost 6 bases and the J gene lost 1 base, with 15 bases spanning the gap. The CDR3 coding sequence is TGTGCCAGCAGCTATACGGCAGAGGGGAACACTGAAGCTTTCTTT. It yields the protein CASSYTAEGNTEAFF.

A few counts support this clonotype. This rearrangement joins TRBV6-2 or TRBV6-3 to TRBJ2-3; 7 nucleotides line up with TRBD1. The V gene's germline CDR1 is MNHEY and CDR2 SVGEGT. Trimming removed 2 bases from V and 3 bases from J; junction bases left unmatched: 5. This CDR3 has 15 residues. The CDR3 here is CASSYGDRETDTQYF. The CDR3 DNA follows: TGTGCCAGCAGTTACGGCGACAGGGAAACAGATACGCAGTATTTT.

V gene TRBV6-2 or TRBV6-3 combines with J gene TRBJ2-5; weak D call: TRBD1 (5 bases). The length of the CDR3 is 13 residues. The V end lost 5 bases, the J end lost 4 bases, and 11 bases lay between the germline ends. Germline V gene sequence: CDR1 MNHEY, CDR2 SVGEGT. The DNA of the CDR3 is TGTGCCAGCAGTAGGCGGCAGGGAGAGACCCAGTACTTC. Amino acids: CASSRRQGETQYF.